The 27 T cell receptor beta chains presented below share a single source sample, sequenced in a study of cytomegalovirus exposure and HLA in healthy donors (dated by TCRdb to 2015 to 2018). The library was prepared using the immunoSEQ multiplex PCR assay. The multiplex PCR relied on a mix of 60 forward primers for TCR Vbeta segments and 13 reverse primers for TCR Jbeta segments. In TCRdb, the immuneACCESS table is reduced to in-frame sequences with V and J assigned. These tables do not hold every clone; where another copy was compared, an unresolved V gene accounts for under half, and the others remain unexplained. This sample gives 100,000 to 150,000 clones in total; over 70% of them show up just once. The ten top clones hold around 1.5% of the sample. Sequenced: PBMCs. The source of these receptors is a woman in her late teens or twenties in good health and CMV-seronegative.

Here the CDR3 DNA reads TGCGCCAGCAGCCGGGGGTTGGAGGCAACTAATGAAAAACTGTTTTTT. Amino acids: CASSRGLEATNEKLFF. The rearrangement links TRBV5-1 to TRBJ1-4, with D tentatively TRBD1 (5 bases). Germline V gives CDR1 SGHRS, CDR2 YFSETQ. The CDR3 contains 16 residues. Trimming shortened V by 4 bases and J by 0 bases, and 13 bases separated the two germline ends.

As for this clone: One end of the junction fails to match germline, which may point to a read error. V is TRBV6-1 and J is TRBJ2-6; D perhaps matches TRBD2 (5 bases). CDR3 length: 11 residues. Germline CDR1 is MNHNS and CDR2 is SASEGT. CDR3 in amino acids: CAGSGANVLTF. In nucleotides, the CDR3 is TGCGCGGGCTCTGGGGCCAACGTCCTGACTTTC.

The chain uses TRBV7-2 and TRBJ2-5, with TRBD2 as a possible D gene (8 bases). The V gene lost 4 bases and the J gene lost 1 base, with 13 bases spanning the gap. CDR3 length: 15 residues. CDR1 SGHTA and CDR2 FQGNSA come from the germline V gene. The CDR3 DNA follows: TGTGCCAGCAGCTCAGGGGGACTAGTCCAAGAGACCCAGTACTTC. Encoded protein: CASSSGGLVQETQYF.

This chain uses TRBV7-9 with TRBJ2-5; D may be TRBD2 (6 bases). Trimming stripped 4 bases from V and 5 bases from J, with 20 bases between. Germline CDR1 and CDR2: SEHNR and FQNEAQ (reference sequence). This CDR3 spans 16 amino acids. The CDR3 region is CASSSLLEGRGETQYF. The CDR3 region has the DNA TGTGCCAGCAGCTCGTTGTTGGAGGGGCGCGGGGAGACCCAGTACTTC.

V and J are TRBV30 and TRBJ1-2; D is possibly TRBD1 (5 bases). The V end was cut by 3 bases, the J end by 10 bases, with 12 bases between. The CDR3 length is 11 residues. Germline CDR1 reads GTSNPN; CDR2 reads SVGIG (reference sequence). The chain's CDR3 is CAWRGLGLYTF. The DNA for the CDR3 is TGTGCCTGGAGGGGACTCGGGCTCTACACCTTC. The full variable domain, in which reference TRBV30 and TRBJ1-2 provide the parts outside the CDR3, is SQTIHQWPATLVQPVGSPLSLECTVEGTSNPNLYWYRQAAGRGLQLLFYSVGIGQISSEVPQNLSASRPQDRQFILSSKKLLLSDSGFYLCAWRGLGLYTFGSGTRLTVV.

J is TRBJ2-3 and V is TRBV6-5; D is possibly TRBD2 (6 bases). This CDR3 contains 16 residues. Germline V lookup: CDR1 MNHEY, CDR2 SVGAGI. Trimming cost V 0 bases and J 4 bases, with 14 bases left between them. The CDR3 sequence: CASSYSGKGGSDTQYF. The CDR3 DNA sequence: TGTGCCAGCAGTTACTCGGGGAAAGGAGGGTCAGATACGCAGTATTTT.

In its sample, this clone was seen once. The V gene is TRBV11-2, the J gene TRBJ2-3, with TRBD2 matching over 7 bases. Trimming took 5 bases from V and 1 from J; bases not matched to a gene: 9. The germline gives CDR1 SGHAT, CDR2 FQNNGV. There are 16 residues in the CDR3. The CDR3 loop reads CASSILAHEGTDTQYF. Here the CDR3 DNA reads TGTGCCAGCAGCATACTAGCGCACGAGGGCACAGATACGCAGTATTTT.

The gene calls are TRBV9 and TRBJ2-7; 8 bases line up with TRBD2. The ends lost 3 bases at V and 6 bases at J; junction bases unmatched: 8. The CDR3 runs to 14 residues. CDR1 and CDR2 (germline): SGDLS, YYNGEE. Here the CDR3 reads CASSAGTRLGEQYF. As DNA, the CDR3 is TGTGCCAGCAGCGCCGGGACTAGGCTCGGCGAGCAGTACTTC.

This chain joins TRBV6-1 and TRBJ1-5, with D unclear. The CDR3 has 16 amino acids. Germline assignment: CDR1 MNHNS and CDR2 SASEGT. V was clipped by 4 bases and J by 0 bases, with 13 bases between them. Here the CDR3 reads CASSALGLNSNQPQHF. CDR3 sequence (DNA): TGTGCCAGCAGTGCCCTCGGACTGAATAGCAATCAGCCCCAGCATTTT.

The chain links TRBV18 to TRBJ1-4; 12 bases align to TRBD1. Germline CDR1 is KGHSH and CDR2 is LQKENI. CDR3 size: 16 residues. V shed 6 bases, J shed 4 bases, and the junction held 6 bases outside the gene matches. DNA for the CDR3: TGTGCCAGCTCTCGGGGACAGGGGGCGATTAATGAAAAACTGTTTTTT. This gives the protein CASSRGQGAINEKLFF.

This chain joins TRBV7-9 and TRBJ2-1; D is unclear. Germline CDR1 and CDR2: SEHNR and FQNEAQ (reference sequence). The CDR3 contains 12 residues. V was clipped by 1 base and J by 11 bases, with 9 bases between them. The CDR3 sequence is CASSLDSFQQFF. The CDR3, as DNA: TGTGCCAGCAGCTTAGACTCCTTTCAGCAGTTCTTC.

V usage is TRBV7-2 and J usage is TRBJ2-7; D may be TRBD1 (5 bases). V lost 5 bases to trimming and J lost 0 bases, with 14 bases between them. CDR1 is SGHTA and CDR2 is FQGNSA in the germline V gene. The CDR3 sequence is 15 residues long. In nucleotides, the CDR3 is TGTGCCAGCAGCCAAACAGGAAGCAGCTCCTACGAGCAGTACTTC. Protein sequence: CASSQTGSSSYEQYF.

This chain uses TRBV9 with TRBJ1-3; D perhaps matches TRBD1 (6 bases). Trimming took off 4 bases at V and 8 bases at J, with 16 bases between the two ends. Germline V gives CDR1 SGDLS, CDR2 YYNGEE. The CDR3 length is 14 residues. The CDR3: CASSTRQAGDTIYF. The DNA for the CDR3 is TGTGCCAGCAGCACTCGACAGGCCGGGGACACCATATATTTT. Combining the CDR3 with reference TRBV9 and TRBJ1-3 gives the whole variable domain DSGVTQTPKHLITATGQRVTLRCSPRSGDLSVYWYQQSLDQGLQFLIQYYNGEERAKGNILERFSAQQFPDLHSELNLSSLELGDSALYFCASSTRQAGDTIYFGEGSWLTVV.

Here the CDR3 reads CASSPDWNQETQYF. CDR3 nucleotides: TGTGCCAGCAGCCCGGACTGGAACCAAGAGACCCAGTACTTC. The V gene is TRBV6-5, the J gene TRBJ2-5; TRBD2 might be the D (5 bases). Germline V gene lookup returns CDR1 MNHEY and CDR2 SVGAGI. The V end lost 6 bases, the J end lost 0 bases, and 11 bases lay between the germline ends. The CDR3 is 14 amino acids.

The rearrangement links TRBV6-5 to TRBJ1-5, with a possible D match to TRBD1 (6 bases). The length of the CDR3 is 15 residues. CDR1 is MNHEY, CDR2 SVGAGI, per germline. Between the trimmed V and J ends, which lost 0 bases and 1 base, there was a span of 7 bases. As DNA, the CDR3 is TGTGCCAGCAGTTACTCGGGGGCAAGCAATCAGCCCCAGCATTTT. Translated: CASSYSGASNQPQHF.

The chain recombines TRBV5-1 with TRBJ2-7; 12 bases are a match to TRBD1. The CDR3 is made up of 15 amino acids. Germline V gives CDR1 SGHRS, CDR2 YFSETQ. The ends lost 0 bases at V and 7 bases at J; junction bases unmatched: 5. CDR3 bases: TGCGCCAGCAGCTTGGAGGGACAGGGGGCTCAAGAGCAGTACTTC. It is translated as CASSLEGQGAQEQYF. The variable domain in full, with the rest retrieved from reference TRBV5-1 and TRBJ2-7, is KAGVTQTPRYLIKTRGQQVTLSCSPISGHRSVSWYQQTPGQGLQFLFEYFSETQRNKGNFPGRFSGRQFSNSRSEMNVSTLELGDSALYLCASSLEGQGAQEQYFGPGTRLTVT.

The CDR3 loop is CASSLVGLAGPVRTDTQYF. DNA for the CDR3: TGTGCCAGCAGCTTAGTGGGACTAGCGGGACCTGTTCGCACAGATACGCAGTATTTT. The gene calls are TRBV7-9 and TRBJ2-3; 13 nucleotides agree with TRBD2. The CDR3 spans 19 residues. Germline V gene data show CDR1 as SEHNR and CDR2 as FQNEAQ (reference sequence). J was trimmed by 1 base and V by 1 base; bases with no gene match: 8.

The rearrangement joins TRBV6-5 to TRBJ2-1; D gene unclear. Germline V gene data show CDR1 as MNHEY and CDR2 as SVGAGI. The CDR3 consists of 15 residues. Between the trimmed V and J ends, which lost 8 bases and 0 bases, there was a span of 14 bases. CDR3 in amino acids: CASSLSKSSYNEQFF. CDR3 nucleotides: TGTGCCAGCTCCCTTAGCAAAAGCTCCTACAATGAGCAGTTCTTC.

The genes are TRBV30 and TRBJ1-5; D remains ambiguous. The CDR3 totals 16 residues. Per the germline V gene, CDR1 is GTSNPN and CDR2 is SVGIG (reference sequence). Trimming pared 4 bases from V and 2 bases from J, leaving 18 bases between. CDR3 nucleotide sequence: TGTGCCTGGAAAAATCACCGAGACCAGGGCAATCAGCCCCAGCATTTT. Its translation: CAWKNHRDQGNQPQHF.

The chain uses TRBV5-4 and TRBJ2-2; TRBD2 matches 9 bases. CDR3 length: 16 residues. V was pared by 3 bases and J by 1 base, with 4 bases of the junction left unmatched. Germline V gene sequence: CDR1 SGHNT, CDR2 YYREEE (reference sequence). The CDR3 spells CASSSGTSLNTGELFF. CDR3 nucleotide sequence: TGTGCCAGCAGCTCCGGGACTAGCCTGAACACCGGGGAGCTGTTTTTT. The variable domain in full, with the rest retrieved from reference TRBV5-4 and TRBJ2-2, is ETGVTQSPTHLIKTRGQQVTLRCSSQSGHNTVSWYQQALGQGPQFIFQYYREEENGRGNFPPRFSGLQFPNYSSELNVNALELDDSALYLCASSSGTSLNTGELFFGEGSRLTVL.

This sequence joins TRBV19 and TRBJ1-5; possibly TRBD1 for D (5 bases). Germline lookup yields CDR1 LNHDA and CDR2 SQIVND (reference sequence). This CDR3 is built from 13 residues. The V gene lost 7 bases and the J gene lost 1 base, with 8 bases spanning the gap. In DNA form, the CDR3 reads TGTGCCAGTAACCAGGGCAGCAATCAGCCCCAGCATTTT. Translation gives CASNQGSNQPQHF.

The chain is built from TRBV11-2 and TRBJ2-1; 9 nucleotides agree with TRBD2. CDR1 and CDR2 from the germline V gene are SGHAT and FQNNGV. With V trimmed by 1 base and J by 8 bases, 6 bases remained unmatched. This CDR3 contains 15 residues. For the CDR3, the DNA is TGTGCCAGCAGCTTAGTTAGCGGGGGAAGGGATGAGCAGTTCTTC. Protein: CASSLVSGGRDEQFF.

The chain joins TRBV7-9 to TRBJ2-1; D call uncertain. Germline V gene sequence: CDR1 SEHNR, CDR2 FQNEAQ (reference sequence). The CDR3 totals 11 residues. The V end lost 2 bases, the J end lost 8 bases, and 4 bases lay between the germline ends. Here the CDR3 reads CASSLPDEQFF. CDR3 DNA: TGTGCCAGCAGCTTACCGGATGAGCAGTTCTTC. The full variable domain, in which reference TRBV7-9 and TRBJ2-1 provide the parts outside the CDR3, is DTGVSQNPRHKITKRGQNVTFRCDPISEHNRLYWYRQTLGQGPEFLTYFQNEAQLEKSRLLSDRFSAERPKGSFSTLEIQRTEQGDSAMYLCASSLPDEQFFGPGTRLTVL.

The V and J genes are TRBV5-4 and TRBJ1-1; D gene uncertain. CDR3 length equals 11 residues. Per the germline V gene, CDR1 is SGHNT and CDR2 is YYREEE (reference sequence). V was shortened by 5 bases and J by 0 bases, with 2 bases between the two germline ends. This chain's CDR3 is CASSMNTEAFF. CDR3 in DNA: TGTGCCAGCAGTATGAACACTGAAGCTTTCTTT. Full variable domain (remainder filled in from reference TRBV5-4 and TRBJ1-1): ETGVTQSPTHLIKTRGQQVTLRCSSQSGHNTVSWYQQALGQGPQFIFQYYREEENGRGNFPPRFSGLQFPNYSSELNVNALELDDSALYLCASSMNTEAFFGQGTRLTVV.

This clone was recorded a few times. The chain links TRBV5-1 to TRBJ1-4; tentatively, D is TRBD1 (5 bases). With 1 base removed from V and 5 bases from J, the gap between germline ends came to 6 bases. The CDR3 is 13 residues long. In germline, CDR1 is SGHRS, CDR2 YFSETQ. CDR3 protein: CASSLNRNEKLFF. CDR3 bases: TGCGCCAGCAGCTTGAACAGGAATGAAAAACTGTTTTTT.

This chain joins TRBV18 and TRBJ1-2, with 7 bases lining up with TRBD1. The junction had 2 bases not matched to a gene; V was cut back by 0 bases and J by 7 bases. The CDR3 runs to 13 residues. The V gene's germline CDR1 is KGHSH and CDR2 LQKENI. As DNA, the CDR3 is TGTGCCAGCTCACCACCGGCAGGGGGTGGCTACACCTTC. Translated: CASSPPAGGGYTF.

This clone was seen more than once but under ten times. Other DNA sequences within the sample encode an identical CDR3. The rearrangement joins TRBV5-1 to TRBJ1-5; possibly TRBD1 for D (5 bases). The germline V gene encodes CDR1 SGHRS and CDR2 YFSETQ. This CDR3 is built from 14 residues. Trimming took 4 bases from V and 4 from J, leaving 12 bases between them. CDR3 sequence (DNA): TGCGCCAGCAGCCCTCGTGGGGGGAATCAGCCCCAGCATTTT. Its protein product is CASSPRGGNQPQHF.